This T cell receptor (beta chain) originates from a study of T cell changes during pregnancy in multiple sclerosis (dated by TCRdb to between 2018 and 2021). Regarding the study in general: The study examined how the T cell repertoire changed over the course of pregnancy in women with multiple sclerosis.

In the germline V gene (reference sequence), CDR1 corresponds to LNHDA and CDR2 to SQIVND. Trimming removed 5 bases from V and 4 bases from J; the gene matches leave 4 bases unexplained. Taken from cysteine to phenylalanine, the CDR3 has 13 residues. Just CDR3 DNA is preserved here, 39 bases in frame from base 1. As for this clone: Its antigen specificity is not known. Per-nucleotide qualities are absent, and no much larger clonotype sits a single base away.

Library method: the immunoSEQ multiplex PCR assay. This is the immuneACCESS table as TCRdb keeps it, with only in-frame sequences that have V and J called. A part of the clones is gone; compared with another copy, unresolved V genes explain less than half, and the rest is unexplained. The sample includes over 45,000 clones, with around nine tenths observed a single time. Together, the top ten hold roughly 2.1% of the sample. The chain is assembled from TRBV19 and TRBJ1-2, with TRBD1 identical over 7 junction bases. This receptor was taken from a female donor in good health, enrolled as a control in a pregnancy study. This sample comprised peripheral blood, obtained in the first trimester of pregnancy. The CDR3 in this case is CASSLGTAYGYTF. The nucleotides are TGTGCCAGTAGTCTCGGGACAGCCTATGGCTACACCTTC.